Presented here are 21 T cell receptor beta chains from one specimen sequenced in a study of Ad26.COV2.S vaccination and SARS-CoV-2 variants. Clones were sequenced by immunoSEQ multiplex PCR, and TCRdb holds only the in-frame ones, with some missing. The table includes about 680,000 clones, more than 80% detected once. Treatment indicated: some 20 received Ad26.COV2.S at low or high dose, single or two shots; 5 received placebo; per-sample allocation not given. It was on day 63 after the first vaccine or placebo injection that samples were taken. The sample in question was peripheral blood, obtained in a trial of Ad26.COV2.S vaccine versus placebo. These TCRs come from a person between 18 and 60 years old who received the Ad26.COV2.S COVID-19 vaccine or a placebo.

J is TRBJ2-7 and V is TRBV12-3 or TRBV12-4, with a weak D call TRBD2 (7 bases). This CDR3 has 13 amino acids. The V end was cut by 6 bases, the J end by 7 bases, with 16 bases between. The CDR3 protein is CASSRGGGVEQYF. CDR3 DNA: TGTGCCAGCAGCCGAGGGGGGGGAGTGGAGCAGTACTTC.

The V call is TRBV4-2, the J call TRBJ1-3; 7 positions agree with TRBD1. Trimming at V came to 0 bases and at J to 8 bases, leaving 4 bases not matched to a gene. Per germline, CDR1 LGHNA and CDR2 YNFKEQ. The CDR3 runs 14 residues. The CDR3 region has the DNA TGTGCCAGCAGCCAAGATCAGGGGGTGTACACCATATATTTT. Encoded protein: CASSQDQGVYTIYF.

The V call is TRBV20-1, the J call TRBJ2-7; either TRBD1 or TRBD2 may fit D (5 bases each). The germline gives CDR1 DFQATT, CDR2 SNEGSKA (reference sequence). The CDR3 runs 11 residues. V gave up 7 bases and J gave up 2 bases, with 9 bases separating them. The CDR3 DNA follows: TGCAGTGTGAGGGGTCCCTACGAGCAGTACTTC. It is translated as CSVRGPYEQYF.

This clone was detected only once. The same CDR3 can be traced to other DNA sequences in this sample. The CDR3, as DNA: TGTGCCAGCTCACCATCCGGGACCACAGATACGCAGTATTTT. Its protein is CASSPSGTTDTQYF. The rearrangement uses TRBV18 and TRBJ2-3, with D tentatively TRBD1 or TRBD2 (5 bases each). Trimming removed 2 bases from V and 2 bases from J, with 8 bases in between. This CDR3 region has 14 residues. Germline V gives CDR1 KGHSH, CDR2 LQKENI.

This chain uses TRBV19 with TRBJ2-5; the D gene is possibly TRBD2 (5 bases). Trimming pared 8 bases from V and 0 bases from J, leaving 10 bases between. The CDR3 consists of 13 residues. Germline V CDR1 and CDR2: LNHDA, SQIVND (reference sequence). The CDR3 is CASRREYQETQYF. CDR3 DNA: TGTGCCAGTCGTAGGGAGTACCAAGAGACCCAGTACTTC.

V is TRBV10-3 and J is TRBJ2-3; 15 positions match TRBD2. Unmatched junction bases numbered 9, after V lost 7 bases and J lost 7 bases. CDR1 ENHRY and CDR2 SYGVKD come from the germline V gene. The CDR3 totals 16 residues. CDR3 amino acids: CAIKPGLAGGGYTQYF. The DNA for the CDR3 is TGTGCCATCAAACCGGGACTAGCGGGAGGCGGGTATACGCAGTATTTT.

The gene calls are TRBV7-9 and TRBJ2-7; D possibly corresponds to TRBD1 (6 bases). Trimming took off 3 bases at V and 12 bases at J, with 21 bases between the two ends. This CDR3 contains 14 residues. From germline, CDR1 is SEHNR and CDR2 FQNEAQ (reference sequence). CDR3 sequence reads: CASSLTGPNMRPYF. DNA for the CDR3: TGTGCCAGCAGCTTGACAGGTCCAAACATGCGACCGTACTTC.

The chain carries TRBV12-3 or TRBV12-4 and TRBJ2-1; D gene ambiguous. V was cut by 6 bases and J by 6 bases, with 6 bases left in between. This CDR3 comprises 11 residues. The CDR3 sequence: CASRDVNEQFF. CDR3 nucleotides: TGTGCCAGCAGGGACGTCAATGAGCAGTTCTTC.

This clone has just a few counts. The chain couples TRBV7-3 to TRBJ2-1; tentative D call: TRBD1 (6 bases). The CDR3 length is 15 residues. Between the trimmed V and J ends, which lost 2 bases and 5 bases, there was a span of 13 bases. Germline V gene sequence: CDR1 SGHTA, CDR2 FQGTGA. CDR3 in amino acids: CASSLEGDTDNEQFF. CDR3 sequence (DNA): TGTGCCAGCAGCTTAGAGGGGGACACAGACAATGAGCAGTTCTTC.

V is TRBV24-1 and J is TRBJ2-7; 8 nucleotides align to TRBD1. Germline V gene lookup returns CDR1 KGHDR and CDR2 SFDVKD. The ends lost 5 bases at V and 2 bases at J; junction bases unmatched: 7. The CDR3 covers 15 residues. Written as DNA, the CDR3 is TGTGCCACCAGTGTAGGGGGGACAGGAGCCTACGAGCAGTACTTC. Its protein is CATSVGGTGAYEQYF.

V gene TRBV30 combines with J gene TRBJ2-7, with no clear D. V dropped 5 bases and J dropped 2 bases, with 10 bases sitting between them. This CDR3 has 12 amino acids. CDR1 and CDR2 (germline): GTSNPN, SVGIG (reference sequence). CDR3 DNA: TGTGCCTGGGCCGACATTGCCTACGAGCAGTACTTC. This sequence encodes CAWADIAYEQYF.

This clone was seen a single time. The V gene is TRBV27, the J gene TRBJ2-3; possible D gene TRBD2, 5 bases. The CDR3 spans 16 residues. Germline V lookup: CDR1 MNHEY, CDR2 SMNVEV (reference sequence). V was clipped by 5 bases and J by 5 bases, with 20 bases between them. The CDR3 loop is CASSRGPTTWGDTQYF. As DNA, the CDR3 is TGTGCCAGCAGTCGCGGGCCGACCACCTGGGGAGATACGCAGTATTTT.

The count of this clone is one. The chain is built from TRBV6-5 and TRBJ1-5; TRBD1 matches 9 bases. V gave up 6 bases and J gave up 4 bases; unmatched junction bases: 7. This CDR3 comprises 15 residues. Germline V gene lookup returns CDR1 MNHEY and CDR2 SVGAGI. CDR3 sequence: CASRQQGAGNQPQHF. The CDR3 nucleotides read TGTGCCAGCAGACAACAGGGGGCAGGGAATCAGCCCCAGCATTTT.

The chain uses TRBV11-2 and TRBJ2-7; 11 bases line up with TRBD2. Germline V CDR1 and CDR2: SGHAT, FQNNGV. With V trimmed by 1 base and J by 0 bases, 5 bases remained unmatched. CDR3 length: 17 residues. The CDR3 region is CASSLAGTSGTSYEQYF. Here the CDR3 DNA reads TGTGCCAGCAGCTTAGCCGGGACTAGCGGCACCTCCTACGAGCAGTACTTC. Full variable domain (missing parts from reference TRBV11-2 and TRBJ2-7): EAGVAQSPRYKIIEKRQSVAFWCNPISGHATLYWYQQILGQGPKLLIQFQNNGVVDDSQLPKDRFSAERLKGVDSTLKIQPAKLEDSAVYLCASSLAGTSGTSYEQYFGPGTRLTVT.

CDR3 in DNA: TGTGCCAGCAGCTTGGGCCTAGGGGGGGACAATCAGCCCCAGCATTTT. As protein: CASSLGLGGDNQPQHF. J is TRBJ1-5 and V is TRBV5-6; TRBD1 is a possible D gene (6 bases). Deletions cut 0 bases from V and 3 bases from J, with 13 bases between. The CDR3 spans 16 residues. Germline values: CDR1 SGHDT, CDR2 YYEEEE.

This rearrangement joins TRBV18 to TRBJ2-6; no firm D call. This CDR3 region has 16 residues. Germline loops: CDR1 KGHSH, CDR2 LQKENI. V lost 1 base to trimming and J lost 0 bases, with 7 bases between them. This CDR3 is CASSPLLNSGANVLTF. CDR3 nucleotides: TGTGCCAGCTCACCACTTCTTAACTCTGGGGCCAACGTCCTGACTTTC.

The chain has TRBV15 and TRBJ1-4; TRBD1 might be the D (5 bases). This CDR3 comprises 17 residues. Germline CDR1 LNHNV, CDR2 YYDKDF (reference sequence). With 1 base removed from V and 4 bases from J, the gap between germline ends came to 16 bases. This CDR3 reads CATSRGTGGDGNEKLFF. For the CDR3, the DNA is TGTGCCACCAGCAGAGGAACTGGGGGGGACGGTAATGAAAAACTGTTTTTT. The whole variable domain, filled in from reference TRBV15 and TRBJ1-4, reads DAMVIQNPRYQVTQFGKPVTLSCSQTLNHNVMYWYQQKSSQAPKLLFHYYDKDFNNEADTPDNFQSRRPNTSFCFLDIRSPGLGDTAMYLCATSRGTGGDGNEKLFFGSGTQLSVL.

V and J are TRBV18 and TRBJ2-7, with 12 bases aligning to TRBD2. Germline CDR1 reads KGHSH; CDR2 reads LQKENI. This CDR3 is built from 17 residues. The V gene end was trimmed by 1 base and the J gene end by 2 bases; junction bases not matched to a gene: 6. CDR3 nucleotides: TGTGCCAGCTCACCACGGGATCTAGCGGGGGGGCCCTACGAGCAGTACTTC. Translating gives CASSPRDLAGGPYEQYF.

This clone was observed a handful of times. The CDR3 DNA reads as TGTGCCAGCAGTTACGGCCATCAGGGGCACAATGAGCAGTTCTTC. Translation gives CASSYGHQGHNEQFF. The chain joins TRBV6-6 to TRBJ2-1; tentatively, D is TRBD1 (6 bases). CDR1 is MNHNY and CDR2 is SVGAGI in the germline V gene (reference sequence). The V end lost 2 bases, the J end lost 5 bases, and 13 bases lay between the germline ends. CDR3 length equals 15 residues.

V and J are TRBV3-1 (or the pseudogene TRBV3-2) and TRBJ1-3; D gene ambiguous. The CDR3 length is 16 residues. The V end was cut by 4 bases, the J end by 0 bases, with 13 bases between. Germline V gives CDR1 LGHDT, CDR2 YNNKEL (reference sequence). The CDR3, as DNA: TGTGCCAGCAGCCTCGCGTGGGGTACCTCTGGAAACACCATATATTTT. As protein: CASSLAWGTSGNTIYF.

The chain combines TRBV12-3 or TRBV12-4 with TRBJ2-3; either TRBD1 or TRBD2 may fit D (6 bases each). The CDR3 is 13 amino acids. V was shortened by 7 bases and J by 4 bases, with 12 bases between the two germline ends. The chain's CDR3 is CASNPGASDTQYF. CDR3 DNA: TGTGCCAGCAACCCGGGGGCGTCAGATACGCAGTATTTT.